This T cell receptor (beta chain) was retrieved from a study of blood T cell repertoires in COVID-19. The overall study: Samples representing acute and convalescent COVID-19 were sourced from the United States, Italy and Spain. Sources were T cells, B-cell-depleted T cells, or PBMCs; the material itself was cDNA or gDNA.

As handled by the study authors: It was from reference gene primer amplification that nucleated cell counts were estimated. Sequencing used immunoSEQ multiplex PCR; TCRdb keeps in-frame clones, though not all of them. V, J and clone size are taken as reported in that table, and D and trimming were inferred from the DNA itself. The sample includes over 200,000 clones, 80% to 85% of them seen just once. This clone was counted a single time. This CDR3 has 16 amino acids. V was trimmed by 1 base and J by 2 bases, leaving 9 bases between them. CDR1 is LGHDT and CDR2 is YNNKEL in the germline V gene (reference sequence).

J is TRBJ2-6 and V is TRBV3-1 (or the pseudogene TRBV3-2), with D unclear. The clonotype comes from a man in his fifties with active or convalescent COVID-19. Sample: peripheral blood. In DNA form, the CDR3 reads TGTGCCAGCAGCCAAGCAGTAACAGCTGGGGCCAACGTCCTGACTTTC. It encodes CASSQAVTAGANVLTF.